Listed here are 14 T cell receptor beta chains from one sample, sequenced in a study of T cell responses to AZD1222 COVID-19 vaccine. This table comes from immunoSEQ multiplex PCR, and its TCRdb copy is limited to in-frame clones, with some not included. The data contain about 100,000 clones, just over 90% of them singletons. This specimen was peripheral blood, taken 28 days after the second AZD1222 dose. The source is an adult who received the AZD1222 COVID-19 vaccine.

With regard to this clone: Other nucleotide sequences from this sample produce the same CDR3. The J gene is TRBJ1-1, the V gene TRBV28, with unresolved D. V gave up 4 bases and J gave up 3 bases, with 3 bases separating them. The CDR3 length is 11 residues. Germline CDR1 MDHEN, CDR2 SYDVKM. Here the CDR3 DNA reads TGTGCCAGCAGTTCCGACACTGAAGCTTTCTTT. It encodes CASSSDTEAFF.

This clone was found a few times. The chain links TRBV4-3 to TRBJ2-7, with D maybe TRBD1 (6 bases). Between the trimmed V and J ends, which lost 0 bases and 2 bases, there was a span of 14 bases. Germline CDR1 reads LGHNA; CDR2 reads YSLEER. CDR3 length equals 16 residues. CDR3 amino acids: CASSQDAGQPAYEQYF. As DNA, the CDR3 is TGCGCCAGCAGCCAAGATGCCGGACAGCCTGCCTACGAGCAGTACTTC.

The rearrangement uses TRBV30 and TRBJ2-1, with D possibly being TRBD2 (6 bases). V shed 2 bases and J shed 5 bases, with 13 bases lying between them. The CDR3 runs to 14 residues. The germline CDR1 and CDR2 sequences are GTSNPN and SVGIG (reference sequence). CDR3 amino acids: CAWSIAGTDNEQFF. The CDR3 bases are TGTGCCTGGAGTATTGCGGGGACTGACAATGAGCAGTTCTTC.

The chain uses TRBV6-5 and TRBJ2-5; D is perhaps TRBD1 (6 bases). The ends were cut back, 9 bases at V and 5 bases at J, with 13 bases in the middle. The CDR3 is 12 amino acids. The germline V gene encodes CDR1 MNHEY and CDR2 SVGAGI. This CDR3 is CASGQPGETQYF. The CDR3 DNA is TGTGCCAGTGGACAGCCCGGTGAGACCCAGTACTTC.

The chain uses TRBV15 and TRBJ2-3; either TRBD1 or TRBD2 may supply D (7 bases each). The CDR3 loop spans 17 amino acids. The V end lost 3 bases, the J end lost 5 bases, and 21 bases lay between the germline ends. Looked up from germline, CDR1 is LNHNV and CDR2 is YYDKDF (reference sequence). The DNA for the CDR3 is TGTGCCACCAGCAGCCGCAGGGGGGGCAGAATTGGAGATACGCAGTATTTT. Its translation is CATSSRRGGRIGDTQYF.

This clone was counted a few times. The chain carries TRBV28 and TRBJ1-2; D is perhaps TRBD1 (5 bases). Germline assignment: CDR1 MDHEN and CDR2 SYDVKM. V lost 3 bases and J 4 bases, leaving 15 bases between the germline ends. This CDR3 spans 15 amino acids. CDR3 loop: CASSLGPIGGYGYTF. The CDR3 nucleotides read TGTGCCAGCAGTTTGGGTCCTATTGGGGGCTATGGCTACACCTTC.

The chain employs TRBV3-1 (or the pseudogene TRBV3-2) and TRBJ2-1; D gene unclear. The CDR3 is 15 residues long. Trimming removed 0 bases from V and 6 bases from J, with 12 bases in between. The germline V gene has CDR1 LGHDT and CDR2 YNNKEL (reference sequence). CDR3 residues: CASSQDAGLANEQFF. CDR3 DNA sequence: TGTGCCAGCAGCCAAGATGCCGGGCTGGCCAATGAGCAGTTCTTC.

This rearrangement joins TRBV19 to TRBJ2-1, with 12 bases matching TRBD2. V was clipped by 4 bases and J by 10 bases; unmatched bases: 2. The CDR3 consists of 13 residues. CDR1 and CDR2 from the germline V gene are LNHDA and SQIVND (reference sequence). The CDR3 protein is CASSTTSGREQFF. The CDR3 region has the DNA TGTGCCAGTAGTACAACTAGCGGGAGGGAGCAGTTCTTC.

V usage is TRBV4-1 and J usage is TRBJ2-1; tentatively, D is TRBD2 (5 bases). Deletions cut 4 bases from V and 2 bases from J, with 15 bases between. The CDR3 length is 16 residues. Germline lookup yields CDR1 MGHRA and CDR2 YSYEKL. Written as DNA, the CDR3 is TGCGCCAGCAGCCTCCGCGGGCCCTTTACCTACAATGAGCAGTTCTTC. Translated: CASSLRGPFTYNEQFF.

The V and J genes are TRBV4-1 and TRBJ1-6; unclear D gene. The length of the CDR3 is 14 residues. CDR1 and CDR2 (germline): MGHRA, YSYEKL. Trimming removed 1 base from V and 10 bases from J, with 11 bases in between. This CDR3 is CASSQAGDGSPLHF. The CDR3 DNA is TGCGCCAGCAGCCAAGCCGGGGATGGGTCACCCCTCCACTTT.

V and J are TRBV15 and TRBJ2-1; tentative D call: TRBD1 (5 bases). V gave up 0 bases and J gave up 7 bases, with 16 bases separating them. The germline gives CDR1 LNHNV, CDR2 YYDKDF (reference sequence). The CDR3 is 16 residues long. The CDR3, as DNA: TGTGCCACCAGCAGAGATCGGGCGCAGGGAAGGAATGAGCAGTTCTTC. It is translated as CATSRDRAQGRNEQFF.

V usage is TRBV24-1 and J usage is TRBJ2-4; D possibly corresponds to TRBD1 (5 bases). CDR3 length equals 14 residues. V was clipped by 4 bases and J by 1 base, with 7 bases between them. From germline, CDR1 is KGHDR and CDR2 SFDVKD. CDR3 nucleotides: TGTGCCACCAGTGACGCAGGGGCCAAAAACATTCAGTACTTC. Its protein product is CATSDAGAKNIQYF.

This chain connects TRBV19 to TRBJ1-5; the match to TRBD1 covers 8 bases. This CDR3 comprises 16 residues. Germline CDR1 is LNHDA and CDR2 is SQIVND (reference sequence). V gave up 5 bases and J gave up 2 bases; unmatched junction bases: 8. CDR3 loop: CASSFGQGGGNQPQHF. CDR3 nucleotide sequence: TGTGCCAGTAGTTTTGGACAGGGCGGTGGCAATCAGCCCCAGCATTTT.

The gene calls are TRBV19 and TRBJ2-1; maybe TRBD2 (6 bases). This CDR3 has 15 amino acids. V lost 5 bases and J 4 bases, leaving 15 bases between the germline ends. Germline CDR1 is LNHDA and CDR2 is SQIVND (reference sequence). The CDR3 reads CASSPRTIRYNEQFF. CDR3 nucleotide sequence: TGTGCCAGTAGTCCCCGGACTATCAGATACAATGAGCAGTTCTTC.